This T cell receptor (beta chain) was retrieved from a study of graft-versus-host responses after intestinal transplantation. In germline, CDR1 is SGHAT, CDR2 FQNNGV. V shed 7 bases, J shed 6 bases, and the junction held 8 bases outside the gene matches. The CDR3 runs 15 residues. A word on this clone: Antigen specificity is unknown.

Generated by immunoSEQ multiplex PCR, the TCRdb table keeps only in-frame clones and is missing some. The repertoire holds 84,000 or so clones, with approximately 95% as singletons. The receptor comes from a human donor who was the organ donor for an intestinal transplant. Sequencing was performed on unstimulated CD8+ T cells sorted from spleen or lymph node cells, taken before transplant. The chain recombines TRBV11-2 with TRBJ2-3, with 12 bases that match TRBD2. CDR3 in amino acids: CASTLLAGGWDTQYF. In DNA, the CDR3 is TGTGCCAGCACCCTACTAGCGGGAGGATGGGATACGCAGTATTTT.